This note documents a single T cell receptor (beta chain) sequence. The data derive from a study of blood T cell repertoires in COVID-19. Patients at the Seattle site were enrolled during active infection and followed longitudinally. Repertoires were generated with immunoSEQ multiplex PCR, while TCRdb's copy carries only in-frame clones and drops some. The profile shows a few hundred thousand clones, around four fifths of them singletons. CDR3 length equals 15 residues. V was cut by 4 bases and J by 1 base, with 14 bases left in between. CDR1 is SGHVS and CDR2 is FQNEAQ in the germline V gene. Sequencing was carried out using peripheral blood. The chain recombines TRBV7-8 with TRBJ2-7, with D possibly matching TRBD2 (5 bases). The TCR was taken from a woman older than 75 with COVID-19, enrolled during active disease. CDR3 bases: TGTGCCAGCAGCTCTTCGGGAACGAGTTCCTACGAGCAGTACTTC. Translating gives CASSSSGTSSYEQYF.